The 4 T cell receptor beta chains presented below share a single source sample, sequenced in a study of blood T cell repertoires in COVID-19. The repertoire was sequenced with immunoSEQ multiplex PCR; TCRdb's copy has only in-frame clones and lacks some. The sample consists of about 310,000 clones, 75% to 90% of them appearing once. The sample consisted of PBMCs or T cells enriched from blood (not recorded which). Receptors originate from a woman in her twenties or thirties who had been exposed to COVID-19.

This clone was recorded only once. This chain uses TRBV12-3 or TRBV12-4 with TRBJ1-2; D not resolved. V dropped 5 bases and J dropped 8 bases, with 15 bases sitting between them. The CDR3 length is 13 residues. DNA for the CDR3: TGTGCCAGCAGTCCCCTTCTAGGTTTGGGCTACACCTTC. Residues: CASSPLLGLGYTF.

V usage is TRBV19 and J usage is TRBJ1-5; possible D gene TRBD1, 6 bases. V lost 5 bases and J 4 bases, leaving 15 bases between the germline ends. The CDR3 is 15 residues long. Germline CDR1 is LNHDA and CDR2 is SQIVND (reference sequence). CDR3 amino acids: CASSVKGGLNQPQHF. CDR3 sequence (DNA): TGTGCCAGTAGTGTAAAAGGGGGTCTTAATCAGCCCCAGCATTTT.

This clone was seen more than once but under ten times. This chain uses TRBV24-1 with TRBJ1-1; D possibly corresponds to TRBD1 (5 bases). CDR1 and CDR2 from the germline V gene are KGHDR and SFDVKD. Trimming cost V 7 bases and J 1 base, with 6 bases left between them. The CDR3 is 12 amino acids. The CDR3 spells CATRGENTEAFF. The CDR3 bases are TGTGCCACCAGAGGGGAGAACACTGAAGCTTTCTTT.

This CDR3 is CATSDPQGSRSGYTF. In nucleotides, the CDR3 is TGTGCCACCAGTGATCCCCAGGGGAGTCGGTCGGGCTACACCTTC. The V gene is TRBV24-1, the J gene TRBJ1-2; D is possibly TRBD1 (6 bases). The CDR3 length is 15 residues. V was shortened by 3 bases and J by 8 bases, with 18 bases between the two germline ends. Germline CDR1 KGHDR, CDR2 SFDVKD.